This is a list of T cell receptor beta chains from one sample in a study of blood T cell repertoires in COVID-19. Libraries were prepared by immunoSEQ multiplex PCR; TCRdb keeps only in-frame clonotypes and omits some of them. The repertoire holds around 250,000 clones, over 75% seen once, with over 1.5% in the top ten. Material for sequencing was PBMCs or T cells enriched from blood (not recorded which). The receptors derive from a woman in her 50s who had recovered from COVID-19. CDR3s include the opening cysteine and the closing phenylalanine or tryptophan. The D gene is left open where the match is weak. Clone size is not always given. Where it is, it says once, few, many or a class for expanded clones.

>.|TRBV5-1|.|TRBJ1-2
CASSFGSGPFDYTF
TGCGCCAGCAGCTTCGGCAGCGGTCCTTTTGACTACACCTTC
>.|TRBV9|TRBD1|TRBJ2-5
CASSVQAGQGSETQYF
TGTGCCAGCAGCGTGCAAGCGGGACAGGGCTCGGAGACCCAGTACTTC
>.|TRBV5-1|TRBD1|TRBJ2-7
CASSLGQGSYEQYF
TGCGCCAGCAGCTTGGGACAGGGCTCCTACGAGCAGTACTTC
>.|TRBV15|.|TRBJ2-1
CATSRDYYNEQFF
TGTGCCACCAGCAGGGACTACTACAATGAGCAGTTCTTC
>few|TRBV7-2|TRBD2|TRBJ2-1
CASSSGLAAYNEQFF
TGTGCCAGCAGCTCAGGACTAGCGGCTTACAATGAGCAGTTCTTC
>once|TRBV12-3/TRBV12-4|.|TRBJ1-2
CASTYQPVYGYTF
TGTGCCAGCACCTATCAACCCGTCTATGGCTACACCTTC
>.|TRBV2|TRBD2|TRBJ2-1
CASSEGGTSGRASYNEQFF
TGTGCCAGCAGTGAAGGGGGGACTAGCGGGAGAGCATCCTACAATGAGCAGTTCTTC
>few|TRBV7-8|.|TRBJ2-1
CASSLGGGGSSYNEQFF
TGTGCCAGCAGCTTAGGGGGGGGCGGGAGCTCCTACAATGAGCAGTTCTTC
>.|TRBV30|.|TRBJ1-1
CAWSVMAGVGRRAFF
TGTGCCTGGAGTGTAATGGCAGGGGTCGGGCGGAGGGCTTTCTTT
>once|TRBV5-1|TRBD1|TRBJ1-4
CASSTTGGKWEKLFF
TGCGCCAGCAGCACCACAGGGGGCAAATGGGAAAAACTGTTTTTT
>.|TRBV4-2|.|TRBJ1-5
CASSQVGGNQPQHF
TGTGCCAGCAGCCAAGTCGGGGGGAATCAGCCCCAGCATTTT
>once|TRBV9|TRBD2|TRBJ2-1
CASSVAGGYEQFF
TGTGCCAGCAGCGTAGCGGGGGGATATGAGCAGTTCTTC
>.|TRBV15|.|TRBJ2-5
CATSGYAGLQETQYF
TGTGCCACCAGCGGATATGCGGGACTTCAAGAGACCCAGTACTTC
>.|TRBV7-2|TRBD1|TRBJ2-5
CASSLGSDRVWETQYF
TGTGCCAGCAGCTTAGGGTCCGACAGGGTCTGGGAGACCCAGTACTTC
>.|TRBV6-5|TRBD1|TRBJ1-4
CASSYRGQVTEKLFF
TGTGCCAGCAGTTACCGCGGACAGGTTACTGAAAAACTGTTTTTT
>.|TRBV7-2|TRBD1|TRBJ1-5
CASSVRTGNQPQHF
TGTGCCAGCAGCGTTCGGACAGGGAATCAGCCCCAGCATTTT
>.|TRBV29-1|.|TRBJ1-2
CSVVDSPDYGYTF
TGCAGCGTTGTTGACTCCCCCGACTATGGCTACACCTTC
>.|TRBV2|TRBD1|TRBJ1-2
CASTGQADYGYTF
TGTGCCAGCACGGGACAGGCCGACTATGGCTACACCTTC
>.|TRBV3-1/TRBV3-2|.|TRBJ1-4
CASSLRTSTNEKLFF
TGTGCCAGCAGCCTGAGGACATCAACTAATGAAAAACTGTTTTTT
>.|TRBV6-5|TRBD2|TRBJ2-3
CASNLAGGATDTQYF
TGTGCCAGCAACTTAGCGGGAGGCGCCACAGATACGCAGTATTTT
>once|TRBV3-1/TRBV3-2|TRBD1|TRBJ2-5
CASSQGQGAGTQYF
TGTGCCAGCAGCCAGGGGCAGGGGGCAGGGACCCAGTACTTC
>.|TRBV9|.|TRBJ1-2
CASSVRDTPNYGYTF
TGTGCCAGCAGCGTACGGGACACACCTAACTATGGCTACACCTTC
>.|TRBV28|TRBD1|TRBJ1-6
CASSLIQGGNSPLHF
TGTGCCAGCAGTTTAATACAGGGGGGGAATTCACCCCTCCACTTT
>.|TRBV2|.|TRBJ1-1
CASRFPEGEAFF
TGTGCCAGCAGATTTCCGGAGGGTGAAGCTTTCTTT
>.|TRBV24-1|TRBD2|TRBJ2-1
CATSDSGTSGSSYNEQFF
TGTGCCACCAGTGATTCCGGGACTAGCGGGAGCTCCTACAATGAGCAGTTCTTC
>.|TRBV28|TRBD1|TRBJ2-5
CASGFRGPTQETQYF
TGTGCCAGCGGTTTTAGGGGGCCAACACAAGAGACCCAGTACTTC
>.|TRBV29-1|.|TRBJ1-3
CSVQDSGNTIYF
TGCAGCGTTCAGGACTCTGGAAACACCATATATTTT
>.|TRBV5-1|TRBD1|TRBJ1-2
CASSLDPLPQGANGYTF
TGCGCCAGCAGCTTGGACCCCTTACCGCAGGGGGCTAATGGCTACACCTTC
>.|TRBV25-1|.|TRBJ2-5
CASSLAGSSETQYF
TGTGCCAGCAGTCTAGCTGGTTCGTCGGAGACCCAGTACTTC
>.|TRBV29-1|.|TRBJ2-7
CSVSDKMTYEQYF
TGCAGCGTTTCGGACAAAATGACCTACGAGCAGTACTTC
>.|TRBV28|TRBD2|TRBJ2-5
CASIPSGGWETQYF
TGTGCCAGCATTCCCTCCGGGGGGTGGGAGACCCAGTACTTC
>.|TRBV9|TRBD2|TRBJ2-3
CASSAIGLAGGPSTDTQYF
TGTGCCAGCAGCGCGATCGGACTAGCGGGAGGGCCCAGCACAGATACGCAGTATTTT
>.|TRBV18|TRBD1|TRBJ2-1
CASSPWDRASRNEQFF
TGTGCCAGCTCACCTTGGGACAGGGCCTCGAGGAATGAGCAGTTCTTC